A single sample is the source of the 29 T cell receptor beta chains below, sequenced in a study of shared clonotypes between healthy human individuals (dated by TCRdb to between 2020 and 2021). The library was generated by the immunoSEQ multiplex PCR assay. The immuneACCESS repertoire file appears here via TCRdb, limited to in-frame rearrangements. These files lack a portion of the clones; in checked studies, under half of the deficit traces to unresolved V genes, and the cause of the others is not known. The table for this sample lists about 2.2 million clones; about 93% of them were counted only once. Of the sample, over 1.5% is held by the ten largest clones. CD8 naive samples were obtained by positive selection for CCR7 among CD45RO-negative cells, yielding a CD45RA+CCR7+ population from which TemRA cells were excluded. Material: naive CD8+ T cells from PBMCs. This sample's cell subset or site label indicates: CD45RA+CCR7+. These receptors came from a man younger than 35 in good health. Some clones in this sample may be carry-over from other donors' samples.

The genes are TRBV7-9 and TRBJ2-7; TRBD1 aligns across 8 bases. With 5 bases clipped from V and 3 bases from J, the junction kept 12 bases outside the gene matches. From germline, CDR1 is SEHNR and CDR2 FQNEAQ (reference sequence). This CDR3 spans 16 amino acids. The CDR3 coding sequence is TGTGCCAGCAGCCCCATTAGGGGGACAGGATTCTACGAGCAGTACTTC. This translates into CASSPIRGTGFYEQYF.

The chain couples TRBV15 to TRBJ2-1, with 8 bases that match TRBD2. The germline V gene has CDR1 LNHNV and CDR2 YYDKDF (reference sequence). Trimming removed 3 bases from V and 9 bases from J; junction bases left unmatched: 16. This CDR3 comprises 17 residues. CDR3 coding DNA: TGTGCCACCAGCAGGTCCGGGACTAGGAGCGACCGGGGTGAGCAGTTCTTC. This codes for CATSRSGTRSDRGEQFF. Full variable domain (outside the CDR3, taken from reference TRBV15 and TRBJ2-1): DAMVIQNPRYQVTQFGKPVTLSCSQTLNHNVMYWYQQKSSQAPKLLFHYYDKDFNNEADTPDNFQSRRPNTSFCFLDIRSPGLGDTAMYLCATSRSGTRSDRGEQFFGPGTRLTVL.

The V call is TRBV4-3, the J call TRBJ2-5; D not certain. The germline CDR1 and CDR2 sequences are LGHNA and YSLEER. The CDR3 consists of 13 residues. The V end lost 0 bases, the J end lost 4 bases, and 6 bases lay between the germline ends. CDR3 sequence: CASSQDPGETQYF. The CDR3 nucleotides are TGCGCCAGCAGCCAAGATCCGGGAGAGACCCAGTACTTC.

In this sample, this clone turned up once. V usage is TRBV10-2 and J usage is TRBJ2-7, with D perhaps matching TRBD2 (7 bases). Deletions cut 2 bases from V and 6 bases from J, with 8 bases between. The CDR3 is made up of 12 amino acids. From germline, CDR1 is WSHSY and CDR2 SAAADI. Written as DNA, the CDR3 is TGCGCCAGCAGTGAGGGGGGGGCCGAGCAGTACTTC. Translation gives CASSEGGAEQYF.

The chain recombines TRBV10-3 with TRBJ2-3, with a possible D match to TRBD1 (5 bases). V lost 8 bases and J lost 5, with 8 bases in between. The CDR3 spans 11 residues. The V gene's germline CDR1 is ENHRY and CDR2 SYGVKD. In DNA form, the CDR3 reads TGTGCCATCCAAAGGGGAGATACGCAGTATTTT. It yields the protein CAIQRGDTQYF.

The rearrangement joins TRBV19 to TRBJ2-1; possible D gene TRBD1, 6 bases. The germline CDR1 and CDR2 sequences are LNHDA and SQIVND (reference sequence). CDR3 length: 15 residues. Deletions cut 2 bases from V and 7 bases from J, with 15 bases between. The CDR3 here is CASSIRAGAGNEQFF. The DNA for the CDR3 is TGTGCCAGTAGTATAAGGGCAGGGGCGGGTAATGAGCAGTTCTTC.

The chain carries TRBV7-9 and TRBJ2-2; 7 bases line up with TRBD2. Germline assignment: CDR1 SEHNR and CDR2 FQNEAQ (reference sequence). J lost 2 bases, V lost 0 bases, and 3 bases had no gene match. The CDR3 spans 16 residues. The CDR3, as DNA: TGTGCCAGCAGCTTAGCGGGAGGGCGAAACACCGGGGAGCTGTTTTTT. Protein sequence: CASSLAGGRNTGELFF.

As for this clone: Other nucleotide sequences in the sample specify the same CDR3. V gene TRBV28 combines with J gene TRBJ1-5; D is undetermined. V dropped 2 bases and J dropped 1 base, with 6 bases sitting between them. Germline CDR1 is MDHEN and CDR2 is SYDVKM. The CDR3 has 14 amino acids. The CDR3 DNA follows: TGTGCCAGCAGTTTAGGGAGAAGCAATCAGCCCCAGCATTTT. Residues: CASSLGRSNQPQHF.

This clone has just one count. This chain links TRBV15 with TRBJ2-7; 7 bases fit TRBD1. From germline, CDR1 is LNHNV and CDR2 YYDKDF (reference sequence). Trimming cost V 2 bases and J 4 bases; bases outside gene matches: 2. CDR3 length equals 13 residues. The CDR3 DNA reads TGTGCCACCAGCAGAACGACAGGGTACGAGCAGTACTTC. Protein: CATSRTTGYEQYF.

The chain uses TRBV28 and TRBJ2-7; a weak D match, TRBD1 (6 bases). CDR1 MDHEN and CDR2 SYDVKM come from the germline V gene. Trimming removed 2 bases at V and 0 bases at J, with 11 bases between. This CDR3 has 15 residues. The CDR3 DNA reads as TGTGCCAGCAGTTTACGGGACATCCTCTCCTACGAGCAGTACTTC. Translated, it gives CASSLRDILSYEQYF.

The rearrangement links TRBV10-3 to TRBJ2-7, with 7 bases aligning to TRBD1. V lost 10 bases and J lost 2; bases outside the gene matches: 5. Germline CDR1 is ENHRY and CDR2 is SYGVKD. CDR3 size: 12 residues. DNA of the CDR3: TGTGCCACCTGGGACAGCGCCTACGAGCAGTACTTC. Its protein product is CATWDSAYEQYF.

V is TRBV27 and J is TRBJ2-1; 7 positions match TRBD1. After removal of 8 bases from V and 7 bases from J, the junction contained 8 bases not matched to a gene. The CDR3 covers 13 residues. Germline V gives CDR1 MNHEY, CDR2 SMNVEV (reference sequence). The CDR3 coding sequence is TGTGCCAGCTTTGACAGGGTAATAAATGAGCAGTTCTTC. Translation: CASFDRVINEQFF.

This clone has a single count. DNA for the CDR3: TGTGCCACCAGAGGGGACAGGGAATGGTATGGCTACACCTTC. Its translation: CATRGDREWYGYTF. The chain uses TRBV15 and TRBJ1-2; TRBD1 matches 9 bases. Germline trimming cut 6 bases from V and 5 bases from J; bases unmatched to any gene: 7. The CDR3 contains 14 residues. Germline assignment: CDR1 LNHNV and CDR2 YYDKDF (reference sequence).

The chain recombines TRBV13 with TRBJ1-2; possibly TRBD1 for D (6 bases). Germline loops: CDR1 PRHDT, CDR2 FYEKMQ (reference sequence). This CDR3 has 14 residues. Between the trimmed V and J ends, which lost 3 bases and 2 bases, there was a span of 10 bases. CDR3 region: CASSFGTTNYGYTF. CDR3 nucleotides: TGTGCCAGCAGCTTCGGGACAACGAACTATGGCTACACCTTC.

This chain links TRBV28 with TRBJ2-7; 8 positions match TRBD1. The germline V gene encodes CDR1 MDHEN and CDR2 SYDVKM. Trimming cost V 6 bases and J 0 bases; bases outside gene matches: 4. The CDR3 totals 14 residues. CDR3 nucleotides: TGTGCCAGCAGCTACAGGGGGGTCTCCTACGAGCAGTACTTC. This codes for CASSYRGVSYEQYF.

V gene TRBV4-2 combines with J gene TRBJ2-5; D unresolved. The germline V and J ends were trimmed by 2 bases and 5 bases, with 6 bases remaining between them. CDR3 length: 12 residues. CDR1 is LGHNA and CDR2 is YNFKEQ in the germline V gene. The CDR3 nucleotides are TGTGCCAGCAGCCAAAACGGGGAGACCCAGTACTTC. Translating gives CASSQNGETQYF.

This clone was seen a single time. The gene calls are TRBV19 and TRBJ1-1; 9 nucleotides align to TRBD1. The CDR3 has 14 amino acids. Germline CDR1 is LNHDA and CDR2 is SQIVND (reference sequence). V dropped 9 bases and J dropped 4; count of bases not matched to a gene: 9. CDR3 in DNA: TGTGCCAGCCGCGGGACAGGGCCTCTCACTGAAGCTTTCTTT. Encoded protein: CASRGTGPLTEAFF.

This chain uses TRBV5-4 with TRBJ2-7, with 9 nucleotides matching TRBD1. CDR1 SGHNT and CDR2 YYREEE come from the germline V gene (reference sequence). The CDR3 spans 14 residues. Trimming removed 0 bases from V and 7 bases from J; junction bases left unmatched: 5. Written as DNA, the CDR3 is TGTGCCAGCAGCTTGGGGGACAGGGTAGGGGAGCAGTACTTC. Its translation: CASSLGDRVGEQYF.

This chain uses TRBV7-9 with TRBJ1-4; D is possibly TRBD1 (5 bases). Germline assignment: CDR1 SEHNR and CDR2 FQNEAQ (reference sequence). V lost 6 bases to trimming and J lost 7 bases, with 12 bases between them. The CDR3 covers 13 residues. In DNA, the CDR3 is TGTGCCAGCAGACCGGGACCGCCTGAAAAACTGTTTTTT. Its translation: CASRPGPPEKLFF.

The rearrangement joins TRBV5-8 to TRBJ2-1; TRBD1 or TRBD2 may be the D gene (6 bases each). CDR3 length: 14 residues. V dropped 0 bases and J dropped 6 bases, with 10 bases sitting between them. The germline V gene has CDR1 SGHTS and CDR2 YDEGEE. The CDR3 loop reads CASSLGGTFNEQFF. Written as DNA, the CDR3 is TGTGCCAGCAGCTTGGGCGGGACATTCAATGAGCAGTTCTTC.

The chain combines TRBV25-1 with TRBJ2-1, with 10 bases that match TRBD2. The CDR3 covers 14 residues. V gave up 2 bases and J gave up 8 bases; unmatched junction bases: 3. The germline V gene has CDR1 MGHDK and CDR2 SYGVNS. In nucleotides, the CDR3 is TGTGCCAGCAGTGAAAGCGGGAGGGCTCATGAGCAGTTCTTC. Protein sequence: CASSESGRAHEQFF.

The CDR3 loop reads CASSPPGLAGLPQYF. In DNA form, the CDR3 reads TGTGCCAGCAGTCCACCGGGACTAGCGGGATTACCGCAGTACTTC. The J gene is TRBJ2-7, the V gene TRBV6-1, with TRBD2 matching over 13 bases. The CDR3 loop spans 15 amino acids. V lost 5 bases, J lost 9 bases, and 10 bases stayed unmatched. Germline V gene lookup returns CDR1 MNHNS and CDR2 SASEGT.

Only one count was recorded for this clone. The chain couples TRBV15 to TRBJ1-2; D not certain. Deletions cut 0 bases from V and 6 bases from J, with 14 bases between. Germline V gives CDR1 LNHNV, CDR2 YYDKDF (reference sequence). The CDR3 is 15 amino acids. CDR3 bases: TGTGCCACCAGCAGAGATTATGGGTATGGAGATGGCTACACCTTC. Encoded protein: CATSRDYGYGDGYTF.

This chain connects TRBV6-1 to TRBJ1-5; tentatively, D is TRBD1 (6 bases). Trimming removed 1 base at V and 1 base at J, with 11 bases between. CDR1 and CDR2 (germline): MNHNS, SASEGT. The CDR3 is made up of 16 amino acids. The DNA for the CDR3 is TGTGCCAGCAGTGAAGGGAGGGGGGCGAGCAATCAGCCCCAGCATTTT. It is translated as CASSEGRGASNQPQHF.

This chain uses TRBV19 with TRBJ1-2, with D possibly matching TRBD1 (6 bases). The CDR3 contains 13 residues. Germline V CDR1 and CDR2: LNHDA, SQIVND (reference sequence). The V end lost 6 bases, the J end lost 6 bases, and 14 bases lay between the germline ends. The CDR3 region is CASSYQGLDGYTF. CDR3 sequence (DNA): TGTGCCAGTAGCTACCAGGGGCTGGATGGCTACACCTTC.

This clone was picked up a small number of times. The rearrangement uses TRBV13 and TRBJ1-2; 12 positions match TRBD1. Trimming removed 2 bases from V and 7 bases from J; junction bases left unmatched: 8. The CDR3 length is 16 residues. The germline V gene has CDR1 PRHDT and CDR2 FYEKMQ (reference sequence). The CDR3 DNA reads as TGTGCCAGCAGCTTAAGCCGGGACAGGGGGCTTGGTGGCTACACCTTC. Translating gives CASSLSRDRGLGGYTF.

V is TRBV25-1 and J is TRBJ2-5; 8 bases agree with TRBD2. Germline CDR1 reads MGHDK; CDR2 reads SYGVNS. The trim removed 7 bases at V and 0 bases at J, leaving 4 bases unmatched. The CDR3 has 14 residues. CDR3 nucleotide sequence: TGTGCCAGCACCCGGGGGGGGTACCAAGAGACCCAGTACTTC. Amino acid sequence: CASTRGGYQETQYF.

On this clone itself: At the DNA level, this CDR3 is encoded by other sequences in the same sample as well. This chain links TRBV9 with TRBJ2-1; tentatively, D is TRBD2 (5 bases). Germline CDR1 reads SGDLS; CDR2 reads YYNGEE. The CDR3 covers 13 residues. With 3 bases removed from V and 4 bases from J, the gap between germline ends came to 8 bases. The CDR3 coding sequence is TGTGCCAGCAGCGCCGGAGGTTACAATGAGCAGTTCTTC. This codes for CASSAGGYNEQFF.

The V call is TRBV4-3, the J call TRBJ2-1, with a possible D match to TRBD2 (6 bases). Per the germline V gene, CDR1 is LGHNA and CDR2 is YSLEER. The CDR3 runs to 17 residues. Trimming removed 0 bases at V and 2 bases at J, with 14 bases between. The CDR3 DNA reads as TGCGCCAGCAGCCAAGATGGGGAGCGGGCAACCTACAATGAGCAGTTCTTC. Amino acids: CASSQDGERATYNEQFF.